Presented here are 14 T cell receptor beta chains from one specimen sequenced in a study of T cell repertoires in ileal Crohn's disease. Assay used: immunoSEQ multiplex PCR; TCRdb lists only in-frame clones, some missing. The table lists around 8,900 clones, over 65% of them singletons, with roughly 18% in the top ten. This sample's time point: neoterminal ileum biopsy at postoperative endoscopy, about 6 months after surgery. The sequenced sample was ileal tissue. The receptors here all came from an adult with Crohn's disease.

The chain carries TRBV28 and TRBJ1-2; D is undetermined. The V gene lost 1 base and the J gene lost 0 bases, with 15 bases spanning the gap. Germline V gene lookup returns CDR1 MDHEN and CDR2 SYDVKM. CDR3 length: 17 amino acids. This CDR3 is CASSLLGPAAANYGYTF. DNA for the CDR3: TGTGCCAGCAGTTTATTAGGCCCCGCGGCGGCTAACTATGGCTACACCTTC.

V gene TRBV27 combines with J gene TRBJ1-2; D gene unclear. The germline gives CDR1 MNHEY, CDR2 SMNVEV (reference sequence). The CDR3 spans 12 residues. V was trimmed by 10 bases and J by 4 bases, leaving 13 bases between them. The DNA for the CDR3 is TGTGCCACTTTAGACGGAGGCTATGGCTACACCTTC. Translated: CATLDGGYGYTF.

This chain joins TRBV5-1 and TRBJ2-7; 7 bases agree with TRBD1. Trimming removed 8 bases from V and 5 bases from J; junction bases left unmatched: 10. In germline, CDR1 is SGHRS, CDR2 YFSETQ. This CDR3 contains 13 residues. The CDR3 is CASRETGTHEQYF. CDR3 coding DNA: TGCGCCAGTCGAGAGACAGGGACCCACGAGCAGTACTTC.

The chain uses TRBV2 and TRBJ1-6, with 8 bases fitting TRBD1. The junction had 8 bases not matched to a gene; V was cut back by 8 bases and J by 5 bases. Germline V gives CDR1 SNHLY, CDR2 FYNNEI. The CDR3 extends over 15 amino acids. The CDR3 nucleotides read TGTGCCAGCGGCCGGACGGGACAGGATAATTCACCCCTCCACTTT. Its protein product is CASGRTGQDNSPLHF.

The rearrangement joins TRBV6-5 to TRBJ2-1, with D unclear. Germline CDR1 and CDR2: MNHEY and SVGAGI. Trimming cost V 0 bases and J 3 bases, with 6 bases left between them. The CDR3 totals 14 residues. The CDR3 DNA is TGTGCCAGCAGTTACTCATCGGGCTACAATGAGCAGTTCTTC. Translating it yields CASSYSSGYNEQFF.

The chain joins TRBV21-1 to TRBJ2-3; the table's D gene call, TRBD2, was not cross checked with the DNA. TRBV21-1 constitutes a pseudogene. This CDR3 is 11 amino acids long. For the CDR3, the DNA is TGTGCCAGCAGCAGGGAGGATACGCAGTATTTT. Translation gives CASSREDTQYF.

The V and J genes are TRBV2 and TRBJ2-2, with D perhaps matching TRBD1 (6 bases). V lost 9 bases and J lost 7, with 18 bases in between. Germline V gives CDR1 SNHLY, CDR2 FYNNEI. The CDR3 loop spans 14 amino acids. This CDR3 reads CARTGPRGDGELFF. CDR3 nucleotide sequence: TGTGCCAGGACGGGACCCAGGGGTGACGGGGAGCTGTTTTTT.

Comments on this clone: One end of the junction does not line up with germline, which may come from a read error. The V and J genes are TRBV7-7 and TRBJ1-1; 8 bases fit TRBD1. Germline V lookup: CDR1 SSHAT, CDR2 FNYEAQ (reference sequence). The CDR3 is 17 residues long. CDR3 residues: CASSPPQPTGVNTEAFF. The CDR3 coding sequence is TGTGCTAGCAGCCCCCCCCAACCGACAGGGGTCAACACTGAAGCTTTCTTT.

This chain joins TRBV5-1 and TRBJ2-1, with a possible D match to TRBD1 (6 bases). V lost 2 bases, J lost 5 bases, and 14 bases lay in between. This CDR3 is built from 15 residues. Germline V gene data show CDR1 as SGHRS and CDR2 as YFSETQ. CDR3 nucleotides: TGCGCCAGCAGCTTAGGGTGGGGGACAAACAATGAGCAGTTCTTC. This encodes CASSLGWGTNNEQFF.

This chain joins TRBV19 and TRBJ2-5; the D gene is possibly TRBD2 (7 bases). The V end lost 5 bases, the J end lost 4 bases, and 14 bases lay between the germline ends. The germline V gene has CDR1 LNHDA and CDR2 SQIVND (reference sequence). The CDR3 has 14 residues. Here the CDR3 reads CASSWRGLGETQYF. CDR3 sequence (DNA): TGTGCCAGTAGTTGGCGGGGGCTAGGAGAGACCCAGTACTTC.

In its sample, this clone was seen once. The rearrangement joins TRBV5-8 to TRBJ2-3; 10 nucleotides agree with TRBD2. CDR1 and CDR2 from the germline V gene are SGHTS and YDEGEE. After removal of 8 bases from V and 3 bases from J, the junction contained 3 bases not matched to a gene. The CDR3 extends over 13 amino acids. DNA of the CDR3: TGTGCCAGTTCAGCGGGGGGGACAGATACGCAGTATTTT. As protein: CASSAGGTDTQYF.

The chain recombines TRBV6-6 with TRBJ1-1, with a possible D match to TRBD1 (5 bases). V was trimmed by 2 bases and J by 0 bases, leaving 10 bases between them. Germline assignment: CDR1 MNHNY and CDR2 SVGAGI (reference sequence). The CDR3 has 15 amino acids. The CDR3, as DNA: TGTGCCAGCAGTTACAGTGCAGGGTTGAACACTGAAGCTTTCTTT. Translating it yields CASSYSAGLNTEAFF.

The CDR3 loop reads CATSRGVGARFNQPQHF. The CDR3, as DNA: TGTGCCACCAGCAGGGGAGTGGGGGCGCGATTCAATCAGCCCCAGCATTTT. J is TRBJ1-5 and V is TRBV15, with D maybe TRBD1 (6 bases). Per germline, CDR1 LNHNV and CDR2 YYDKDF (reference sequence). V lost 3 bases and J lost 3, with 18 bases in between. The CDR3 totals 17 residues.

The chain has TRBV5-5 and TRBJ2-2; tentatively, D is TRBD2 (5 bases). The germline CDR1 and CDR2 sequences are SGHKS and YYEKEE (reference sequence). V was clipped by 6 bases and J by 4 bases, with 16 bases between them. This CDR3 spans 15 amino acids. In DNA, the CDR3 is TGTGCCAGCACGGACCGGGAAGCCGCCACCGGGGAGCTGTTTTTT. Translation gives CASTDREAATGELFF.